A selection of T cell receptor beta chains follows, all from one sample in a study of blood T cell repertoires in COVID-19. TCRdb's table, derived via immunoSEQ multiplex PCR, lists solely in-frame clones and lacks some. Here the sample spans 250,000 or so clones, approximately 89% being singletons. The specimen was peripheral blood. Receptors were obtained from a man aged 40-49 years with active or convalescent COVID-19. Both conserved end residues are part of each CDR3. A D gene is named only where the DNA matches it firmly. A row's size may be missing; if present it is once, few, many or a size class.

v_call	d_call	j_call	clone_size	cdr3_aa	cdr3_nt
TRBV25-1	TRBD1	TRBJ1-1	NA	CASSAGGTEAFF	TGTGCCAGCAGCGCAGGGGGCACTGAAGCTTTCTTT
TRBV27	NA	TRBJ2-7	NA	CASSLSQSYEQYF	TGTGCCAGCAGTTTATCCCAATCCTACGAGCAGTACTTC
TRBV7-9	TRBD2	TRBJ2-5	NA	CASRLFTGTRAETQYF	TGTGCCAGCAGACTTTTCACCGGGACTAGGGCGGAGACCCAGTACTTC
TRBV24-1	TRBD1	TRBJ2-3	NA	CATSDPLIRDRTTDTQYF	TGTGCCACCAGTGATCCGCTCATCCGGGACAGGACCACAGATACGCAGTATTTT
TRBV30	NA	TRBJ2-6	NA	CAWSAPQGHGANVLTF	TGTGCCTGGAGTGCCCCACAGGGTCATGGGGCCAACGTCCTGACTTTC
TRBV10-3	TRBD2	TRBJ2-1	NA	CAISASGGLAGYNEQFF	TGTGCCATCAGTGCATCCGGGGGGCTAGCGGGATACAATGAGCAGTTCTTC
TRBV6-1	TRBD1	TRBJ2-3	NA	CASSARQGVIFDTQYF	TGTGCCAGCAGTGCTCGGCAGGGGGTAATTTTTGATACGCAGTATTTT
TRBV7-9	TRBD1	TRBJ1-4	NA	CASRTGQMNEKLFF	TGTGCCAGCAGGACGGGACAGATGAATGAAAAACTGTTTTTT
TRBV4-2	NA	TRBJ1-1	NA	CASSQDPTAGAFF	TGTGCCAGCAGCCAAGATCCGACCGCGGGGGCTTTCTTT
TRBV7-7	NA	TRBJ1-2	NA	CASSLRVLDSYGYTF	TGTGCCAGCAGCTTAAGAGTCCTAGATAGCTATGGCTACACCTTC
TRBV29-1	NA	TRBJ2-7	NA	CSVVSVYSYEQYF	TGCAGCGTTGTGTCGGTCTACTCCTACGAGCAGTACTTC
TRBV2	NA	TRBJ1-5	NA	CASTRGGGVQPQHF	TGTGCCAGCACCCGAGGGGGAGGGGTTCAGCCCCAGCATTTT
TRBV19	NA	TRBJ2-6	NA	CASSYSSGANVLTF	TGTGCCAGTAGTTACAGCTCTGGGGCCAACGTCCTGACTTTC
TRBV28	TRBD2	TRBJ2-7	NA	CASREGPYEQYF	TGTGCCAGCCGGGAGGGACCCTACGAGCAGTACTTC
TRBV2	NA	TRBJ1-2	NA	CATPKGPRGLGGYTF	TGTGCCACCCCCAAAGGGCCCCGGGGTCTTGGTGGCTACACCTTC
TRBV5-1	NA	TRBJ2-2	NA	CASSPGGAPNTGELFF	TGCGCCAGCAGCCCCGGCGGGGCACCGAACACCGGGGAGCTGTTTTTT
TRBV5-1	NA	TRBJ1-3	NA	CASSLGPGSGNTIYF	TGCGCCAGCAGCTTGGGACCAGGGTCTGGAAACACCATATATTTT
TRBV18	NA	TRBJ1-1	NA	CASSPIGGDTEAFF	TGTGCCAGCTCACCAATAGGGGGGGACACTGAAGCTTTCTTT
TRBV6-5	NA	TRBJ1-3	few	CASHNIDRNTIYF	TGTGCCAGCCATAACATTGATAGAAACACCATATATTTT
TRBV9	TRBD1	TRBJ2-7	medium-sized	CASSVATGANEQYF	TGTGCCAGCAGCGTAGCGACAGGGGCGAACGAGCAGTACTTC
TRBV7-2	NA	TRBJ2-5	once	CASSPAPDIGTSQETQYF	TGTGCCAGCAGCCCGGCACCGGACATCGGGACTTCCCAAGAGACCCAGTACTTC
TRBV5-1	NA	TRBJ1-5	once	CASSPGSNQPQHF	TGCGCCAGCAGCCCGGGGTCCAATCAGCCCCAGCATTTT
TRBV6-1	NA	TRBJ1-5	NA	CASSEDSVQPQHF	TGTGCCAGCAGTGAAGATTCGGTTCAGCCCCAGCATTTT
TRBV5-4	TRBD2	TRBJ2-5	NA	CASSRGTSGGAETQYF	TGTGCCAGCAGCCGCGGGACTAGCGGGGGGGCCGAGACCCAGTACTTC
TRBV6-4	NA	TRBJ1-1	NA	CASSEGTRGTEAFF	TGTGCCAGCAGTGAAGGCACTCGGGGGACTGAAGCTTTCTTT
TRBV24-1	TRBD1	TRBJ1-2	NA	CATQPGQGSSYGYTF	TGTGCCACCCAACCGGGACAGGGGTCCTCCTATGGCTACACCTTC
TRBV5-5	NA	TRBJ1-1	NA	CASSAGTRNTEAFF	TGTGCCAGCAGCGCCGGGACACGGAACACTGAAGCTTTCTTT
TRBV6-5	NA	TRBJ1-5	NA	CASRPTGRDQPQHF	TGTGCCAGCAGACCTACAGGGCGTGACCAGCCCCAGCATTTT
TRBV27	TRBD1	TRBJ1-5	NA	CASSFQGAGNQPQHF	TGTGCCAGCAGTTTTCAGGGGGCAGGCAATCAGCCCCAGCATTTT
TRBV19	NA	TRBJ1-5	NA	CASSTTPGAQHF	TGTGCCAGTAGTACGACCCCCGGGGCCCAGCATTTT
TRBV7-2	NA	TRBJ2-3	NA	CASSFIGSDTQYF	TGTGCCAGCAGCTTCATAGGGAGCGATACGCAGTATTTT
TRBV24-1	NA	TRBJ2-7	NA	CATSDSDSSYEQYF	TGTGCCACCAGTGATTCCGACAGCTCCTACGAGCAGTACTTC
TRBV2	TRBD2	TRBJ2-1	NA	CASSSGNSYNEQFF	TGTGCCAGCTCGAGCGGGAACTCCTACAATGAGCAGTTCTTC
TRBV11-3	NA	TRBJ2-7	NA	CASSSRYEQYF	TGTGCCAGCAGCTCTAGGTACGAGCAGTACTTC
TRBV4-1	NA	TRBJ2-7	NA	CASSQGIASSYEQYF	TGCGCCAGCAGCCAAGGAATAGCAAGCTCCTACGAGCAGTACTTC
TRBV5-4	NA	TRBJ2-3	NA	CASSLGGTSTDTQYF	TGTGCCAGCAGCTTGGGAGGGACTAGCACAGATACGCAGTATTTT
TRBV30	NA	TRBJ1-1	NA	CAWSRGGAEAFF	TGTGCCTGGAGTCGTGGGGGGGCTGAAGCTTTCTTT
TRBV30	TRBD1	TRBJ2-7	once	CARAQTGVGEQYF	TGTGCCCGCGCGCAGACAGGGGTTGGGGAGCAGTACTTC
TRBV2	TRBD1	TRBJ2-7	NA	CASSWRQGTVEQYF	TGTGCCAGCAGTTGGCGACAGGGGACAGTCGAGCAGTACTTC
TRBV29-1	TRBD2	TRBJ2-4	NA	CSVDGPSGRDRYF	TGCAGCGTTGATGGCCCTAGCGGGAGGGACAGGTACTTC
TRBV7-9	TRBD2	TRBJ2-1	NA	CASSLAPQRDPYNEQFF	TGTGCCAGCAGCTTAGCTCCCCAGCGGGACCCCTACAATGAGCAGTTCTTC
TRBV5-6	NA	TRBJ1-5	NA	CASSLGGPSPNQPQHF	TGTGCCAGCAGCTTGGGGGGGCCCTCTCCCAATCAGCCCCAGCATTTT
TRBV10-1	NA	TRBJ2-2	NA	CASFGGTGELFF	TGCGCCTCCTTCGGGGGAACCGGGGAGCTGTTTTTT
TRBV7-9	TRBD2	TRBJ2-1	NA	CASSYLAGTYNEQFF	TGTGCCAGCAGCTATCTAGCGGGAACCTACAATGAGCAGTTCTTC
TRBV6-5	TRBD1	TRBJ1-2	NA	CASSFGQGQGYTF	TGTGCCAGCAGCTTTGGACAGGGCCAGGGCTACACCTTC
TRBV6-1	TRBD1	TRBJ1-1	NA	CASSEKVGTGGAFF	TGTGCCAGCAGTGAAAAGGTTGGGACAGGGGGAGCTTTCTTT